The T cell receptor (beta chain) described here comes from a study of blood T cell repertoires in COVID-19. Study context: T cells, B-cell-depleted T cells, or PBMCs supplied cDNA or gDNA.

In the authors' workflow: Researchers report that nucleated cell counts were estimated from reference gene primer amplification. Sequenced by immunoSEQ multiplex PCR; TCRdb stores in-frame clones only, minus some. That table gives V, J and clone size, and the DNA gave D and trimming. The table shows about 200,000 clones, with 83% occurring only once. Trimming removed 9 bases from V and 5 bases from J; junction bases left unmatched: 13. Germline lookup yields CDR1 LNHDA and CDR2 SQIVND (reference sequence). This CDR3 is built from 15 residues. Sequenced input: peripheral blood. This sequence joins TRBV19 and TRBJ2-1, with 7 bases matching TRBD1. This clonotype was sampled from a middle-aged woman with active or convalescent COVID-19. CDR3 sequence: CASRPPGQKNNEQFF. CDR3 coding DNA: TGTGCCAGCAGACCTCCGGGACAGAAGAACAATGAGCAGTTCTTC.